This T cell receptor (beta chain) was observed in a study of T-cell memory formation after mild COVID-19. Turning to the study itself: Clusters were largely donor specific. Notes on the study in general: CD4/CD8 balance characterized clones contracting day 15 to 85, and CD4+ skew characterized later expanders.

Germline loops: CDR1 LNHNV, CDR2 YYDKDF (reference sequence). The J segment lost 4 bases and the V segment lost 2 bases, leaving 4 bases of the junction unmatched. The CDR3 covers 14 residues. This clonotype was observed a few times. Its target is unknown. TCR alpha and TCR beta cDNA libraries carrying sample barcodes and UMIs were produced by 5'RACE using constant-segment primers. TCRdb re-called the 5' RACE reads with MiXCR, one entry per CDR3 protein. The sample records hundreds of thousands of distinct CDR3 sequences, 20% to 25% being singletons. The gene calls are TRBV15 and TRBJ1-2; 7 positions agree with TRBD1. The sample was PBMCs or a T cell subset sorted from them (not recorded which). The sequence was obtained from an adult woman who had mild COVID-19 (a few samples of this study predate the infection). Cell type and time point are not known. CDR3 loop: CATSRSRGTYGYTF. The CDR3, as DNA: TGTGCCACCAGCAGAAGCAGGGGGACCTATGGCTACACCTTC.